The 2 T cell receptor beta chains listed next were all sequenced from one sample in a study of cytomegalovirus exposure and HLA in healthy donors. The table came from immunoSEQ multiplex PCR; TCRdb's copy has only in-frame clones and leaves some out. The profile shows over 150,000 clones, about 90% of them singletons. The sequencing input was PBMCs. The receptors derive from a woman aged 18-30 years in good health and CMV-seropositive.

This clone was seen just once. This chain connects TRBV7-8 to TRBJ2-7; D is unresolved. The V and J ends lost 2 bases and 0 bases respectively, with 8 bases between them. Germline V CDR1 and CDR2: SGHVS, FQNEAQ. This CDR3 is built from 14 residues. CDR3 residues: CASSLLAPSYEQYF. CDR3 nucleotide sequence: TGTGCCAGCAGCTTATTAGCCCCCTCCTACGAGCAGTACTTC. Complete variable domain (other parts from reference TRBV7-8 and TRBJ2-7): GAGVSQSPRYKVAKRGQDVALRCDPISGHVSLFWYQQALGQGPEFLTYFQNEAQLDKSGLPSDRFFAERPEGSVSTLKIQRTQQEDSAVYLCASSLLAPSYEQYFGPGTRLTVT.

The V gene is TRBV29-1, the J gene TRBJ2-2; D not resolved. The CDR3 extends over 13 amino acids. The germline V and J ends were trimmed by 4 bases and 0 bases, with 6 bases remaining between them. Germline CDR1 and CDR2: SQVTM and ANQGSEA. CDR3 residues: CSVVAPNTGELFF. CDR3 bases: TGCAGCGTTGTCGCGCCGAACACCGGGGAGCTGTTTTTT.